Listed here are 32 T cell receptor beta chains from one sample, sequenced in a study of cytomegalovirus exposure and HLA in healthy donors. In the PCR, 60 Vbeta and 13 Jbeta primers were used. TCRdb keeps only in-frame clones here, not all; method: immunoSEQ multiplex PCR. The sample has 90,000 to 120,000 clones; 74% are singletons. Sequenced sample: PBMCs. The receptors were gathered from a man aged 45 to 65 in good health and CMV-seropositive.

The CDR3 DNA reads as TGTGCCAGCGCAACATACAACTATGGCTACACCTTC. This codes for CASATYNYGYTF. This chain joins TRBV6-5 and TRBJ1-2; D is unresolved. Per the germline V gene, CDR1 is MNHEY and CDR2 is SVGAGI. This CDR3 spans 12 amino acids. V was shortened by 8 bases and J by 2 bases, with 9 bases between the two germline ends.

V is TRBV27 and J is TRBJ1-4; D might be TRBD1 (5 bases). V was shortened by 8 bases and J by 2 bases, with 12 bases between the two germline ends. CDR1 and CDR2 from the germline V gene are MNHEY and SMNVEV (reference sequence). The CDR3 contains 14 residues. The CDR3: CASQGGATNEKLFF. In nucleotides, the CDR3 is TGTGCCAGCCAGGGCGGGGCGACTAATGAAAAACTGTTTTTT.

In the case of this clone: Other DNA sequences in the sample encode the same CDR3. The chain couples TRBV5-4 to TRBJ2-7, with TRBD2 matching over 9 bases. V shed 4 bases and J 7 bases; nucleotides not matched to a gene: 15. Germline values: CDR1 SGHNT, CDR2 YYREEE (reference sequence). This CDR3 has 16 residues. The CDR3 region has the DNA TGTGCCAGCAGCACCCTAAGAGCGGGGGGATCTCGGGAGCAGTACTTC. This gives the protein CASSTLRAGGSREQYF.

CDR3 nucleotide sequence: TGTGCCAGCTGCGATGGGGGGACTAATGAAAAACTGTTTTTT. This codes for CASCDGGTNEKLFF. The rearrangement links TRBV19 to TRBJ1-4; TRBD1 is a possible D gene (5 bases). There are 14 residues in the CDR3. CDR1 is LNHDA, CDR2 SQIVND, per germline (reference sequence). Between the trimmed V and J ends, which lost 9 bases and 2 bases, there was a span of 13 bases.

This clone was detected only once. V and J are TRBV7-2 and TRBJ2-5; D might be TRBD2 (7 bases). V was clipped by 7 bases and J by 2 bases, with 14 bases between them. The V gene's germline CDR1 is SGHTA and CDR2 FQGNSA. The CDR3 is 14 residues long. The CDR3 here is CASTEGGGQETQYF. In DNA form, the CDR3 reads TGTGCCAGCACCGAAGGGGGGGGACAAGAGACCCAGTACTTC.

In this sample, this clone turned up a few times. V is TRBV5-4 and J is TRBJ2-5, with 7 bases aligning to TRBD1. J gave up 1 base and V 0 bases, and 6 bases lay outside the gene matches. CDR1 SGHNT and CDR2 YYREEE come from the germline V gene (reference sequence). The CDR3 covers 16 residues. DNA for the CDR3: TGTGCCAGCAGCTTGGCGAGGGACAGACTCCAAGAGACCCAGTACTTC. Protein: CASSLARDRLQETQYF.

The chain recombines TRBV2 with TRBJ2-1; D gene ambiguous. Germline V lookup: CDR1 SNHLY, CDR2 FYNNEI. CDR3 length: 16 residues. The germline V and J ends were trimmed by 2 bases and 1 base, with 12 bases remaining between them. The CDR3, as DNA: TGTGCCAGCAGTGAACTGGGCCCGAGTTCCTACAATGAGCAGTTCTTC. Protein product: CASSELGPSSYNEQFF.

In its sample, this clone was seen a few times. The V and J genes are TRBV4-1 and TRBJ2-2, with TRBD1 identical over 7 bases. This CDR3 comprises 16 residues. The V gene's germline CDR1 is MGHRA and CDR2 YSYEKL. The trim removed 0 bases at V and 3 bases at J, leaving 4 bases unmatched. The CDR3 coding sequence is TGCGCCAGCAGCCAAGATAGACAGGGTTACACCGGGGAGCTGTTTTTT. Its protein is CASSQDRQGYTGELFF.

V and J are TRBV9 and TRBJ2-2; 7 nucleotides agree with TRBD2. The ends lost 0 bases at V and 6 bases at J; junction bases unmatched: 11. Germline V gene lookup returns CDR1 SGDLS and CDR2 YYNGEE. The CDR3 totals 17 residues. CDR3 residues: CASSVASGGRGSGELFF. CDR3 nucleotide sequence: TGTGCCAGCAGCGTAGCTAGCGGCGGGAGAGGGTCCGGGGAGCTGTTTTTT.

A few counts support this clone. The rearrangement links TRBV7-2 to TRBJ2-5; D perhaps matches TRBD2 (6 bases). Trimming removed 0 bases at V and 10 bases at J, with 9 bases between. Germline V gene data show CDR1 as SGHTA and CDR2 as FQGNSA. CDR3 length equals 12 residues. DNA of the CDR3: TGTGCCAGCAGCTTAGCGCGGGGTAACCAGTACTTC. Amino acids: CASSLARGNQYF.

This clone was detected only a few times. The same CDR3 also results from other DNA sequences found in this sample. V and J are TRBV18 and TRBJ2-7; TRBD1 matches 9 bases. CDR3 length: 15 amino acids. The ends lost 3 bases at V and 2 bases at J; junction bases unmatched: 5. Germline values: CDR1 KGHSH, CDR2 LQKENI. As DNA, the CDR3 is TGTGCCAGCTCACCCGGGACAGGGAGGACCTACGAGCAGTACTTC. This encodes CASSPGTGRTYEQYF.

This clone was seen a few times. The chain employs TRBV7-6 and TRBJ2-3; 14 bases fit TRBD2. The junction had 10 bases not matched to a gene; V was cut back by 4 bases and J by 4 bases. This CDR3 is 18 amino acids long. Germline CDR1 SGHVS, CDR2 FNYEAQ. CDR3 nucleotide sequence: TGTGCCAGCAGCTGGCTTGGGACTAGCGGGAGTGGGGCAGATACGCAGTATTTT. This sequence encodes CASSWLGTSGSGADTQYF.

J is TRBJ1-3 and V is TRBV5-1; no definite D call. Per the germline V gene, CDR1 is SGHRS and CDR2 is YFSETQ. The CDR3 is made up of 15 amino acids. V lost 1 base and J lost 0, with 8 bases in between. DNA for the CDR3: TGCGCCAGCAGCTTGCCAGGAAGCTCTGGAAACACCATATATTTT. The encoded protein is CASSLPGSSGNTIYF.

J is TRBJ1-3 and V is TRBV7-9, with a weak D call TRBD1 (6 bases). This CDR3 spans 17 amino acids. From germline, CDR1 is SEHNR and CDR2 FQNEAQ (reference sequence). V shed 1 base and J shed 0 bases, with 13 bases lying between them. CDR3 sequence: CASSLGGTPNSGNTIYF. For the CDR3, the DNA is TGTGCCAGCAGCTTAGGAGGGACACCTAACTCTGGAAACACCATATATTTT.

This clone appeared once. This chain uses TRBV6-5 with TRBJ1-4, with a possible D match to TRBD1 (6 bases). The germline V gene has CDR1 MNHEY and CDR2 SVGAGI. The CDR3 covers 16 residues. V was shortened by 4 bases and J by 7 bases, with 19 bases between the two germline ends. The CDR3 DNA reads TGTGCCAGCAGTTCCCGGACAGAAGCTGAGACTGAAAAACTGTTTTTT. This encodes CASSSRTEAETEKLFF.

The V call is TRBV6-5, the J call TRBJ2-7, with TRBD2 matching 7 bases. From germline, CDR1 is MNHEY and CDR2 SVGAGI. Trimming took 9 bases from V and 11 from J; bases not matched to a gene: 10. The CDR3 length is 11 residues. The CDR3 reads CASSSGTMEYF. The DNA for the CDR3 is TGTGCCAGTTCGTCCGGGACTATGGAGTACTTC.

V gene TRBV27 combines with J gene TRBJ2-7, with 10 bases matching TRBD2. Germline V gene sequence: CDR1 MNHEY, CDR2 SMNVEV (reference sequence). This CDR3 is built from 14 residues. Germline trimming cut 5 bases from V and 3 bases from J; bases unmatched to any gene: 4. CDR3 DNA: TGTGCCAGCAGTGCCGGGACTAGCGACTACGAGCAGTACTTC. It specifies CASSAGTSDYEQYF.

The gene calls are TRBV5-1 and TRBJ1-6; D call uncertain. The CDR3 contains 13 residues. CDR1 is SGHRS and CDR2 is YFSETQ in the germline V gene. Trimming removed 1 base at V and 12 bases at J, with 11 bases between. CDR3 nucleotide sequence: TGCGCCAGCAGCTTGACGGGTGAGGGACCCCTCCACTTT. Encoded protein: CASSLTGEGPLHF.

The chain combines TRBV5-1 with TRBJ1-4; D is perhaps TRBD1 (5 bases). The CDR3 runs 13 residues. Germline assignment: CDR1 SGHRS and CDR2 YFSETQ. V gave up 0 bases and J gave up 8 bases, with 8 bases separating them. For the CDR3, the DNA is TGCGCCAGCAGCTTGGGACAGCAAGAAAAACTGTTTTTT. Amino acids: CASSLGQQEKLFF.

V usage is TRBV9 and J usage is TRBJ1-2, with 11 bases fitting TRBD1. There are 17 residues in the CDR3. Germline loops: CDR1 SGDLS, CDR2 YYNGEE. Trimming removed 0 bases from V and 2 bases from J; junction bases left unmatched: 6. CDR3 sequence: CASSVGGTGGTNYGYTF. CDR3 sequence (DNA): TGTGCCAGCAGCGTAGGTGGGACAGGGGGGACGAACTATGGCTACACCTTC.

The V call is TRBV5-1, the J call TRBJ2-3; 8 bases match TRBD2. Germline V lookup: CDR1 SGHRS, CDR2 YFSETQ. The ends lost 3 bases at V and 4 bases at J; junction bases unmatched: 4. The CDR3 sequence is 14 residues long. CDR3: CASSSWTSSDTQYF. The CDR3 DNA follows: TGCGCCAGCAGCTCATGGACTAGCTCAGATACGCAGTATTTT.

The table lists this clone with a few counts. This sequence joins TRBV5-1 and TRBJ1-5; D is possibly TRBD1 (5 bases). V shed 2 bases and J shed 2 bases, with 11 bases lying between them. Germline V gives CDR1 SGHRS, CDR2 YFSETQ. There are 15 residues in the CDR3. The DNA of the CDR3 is TGCGCCAGCAGCTTATTACCAGGGCGCAATCAGCCCCAGCATTTT. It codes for CASSLLPGRNQPQHF.

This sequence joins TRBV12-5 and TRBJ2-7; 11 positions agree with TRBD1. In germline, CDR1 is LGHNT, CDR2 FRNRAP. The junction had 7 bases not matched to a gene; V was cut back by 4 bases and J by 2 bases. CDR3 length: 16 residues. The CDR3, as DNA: TGTGCTAGTGGTTCCCCGAGGGACAGGGGGACCTACGAGCAGTACTTC. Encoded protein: CASGSPRDRGTYEQYF.

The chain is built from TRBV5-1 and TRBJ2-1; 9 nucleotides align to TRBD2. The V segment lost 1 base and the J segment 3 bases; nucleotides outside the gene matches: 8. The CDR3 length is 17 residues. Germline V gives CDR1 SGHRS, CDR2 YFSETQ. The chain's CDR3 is CASSLRGGGDLYNEQFF. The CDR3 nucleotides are TGCGCCAGCAGCTTGCGTGGCGGGGGGGACCTCTACAATGAGCAGTTCTTC.

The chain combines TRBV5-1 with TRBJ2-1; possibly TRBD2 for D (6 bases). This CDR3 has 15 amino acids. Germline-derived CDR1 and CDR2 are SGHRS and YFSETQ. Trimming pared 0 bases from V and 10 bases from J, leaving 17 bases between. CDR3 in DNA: TGCGCCAGCAGCTTGGACGGGGGAGGTAAATGGGAGCAGTTCTTC. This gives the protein CASSLDGGGKWEQFF.

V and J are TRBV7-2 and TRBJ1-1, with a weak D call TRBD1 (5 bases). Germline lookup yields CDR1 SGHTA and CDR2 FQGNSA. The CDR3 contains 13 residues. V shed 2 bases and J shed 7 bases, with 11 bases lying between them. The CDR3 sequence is CASSLRQKGEAFF. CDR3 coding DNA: TGTGCCAGCAGCTTACGACAGAAAGGTGAAGCTTTCTTT.

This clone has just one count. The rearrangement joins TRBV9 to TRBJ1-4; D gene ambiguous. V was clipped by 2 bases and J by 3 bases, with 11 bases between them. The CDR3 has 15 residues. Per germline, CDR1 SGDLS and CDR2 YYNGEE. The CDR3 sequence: CASSVYGGANEKLFF. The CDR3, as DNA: TGTGCCAGCAGCGTTTATGGTGGAGCTAATGAAAAACTGTTTTTT.

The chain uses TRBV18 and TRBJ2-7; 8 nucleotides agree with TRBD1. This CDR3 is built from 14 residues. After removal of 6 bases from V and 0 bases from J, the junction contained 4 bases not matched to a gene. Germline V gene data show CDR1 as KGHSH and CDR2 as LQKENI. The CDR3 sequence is CASSPDRASYEQYF. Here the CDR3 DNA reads TGTGCCAGCTCGCCGGACAGGGCCTCCTACGAGCAGTACTTC.

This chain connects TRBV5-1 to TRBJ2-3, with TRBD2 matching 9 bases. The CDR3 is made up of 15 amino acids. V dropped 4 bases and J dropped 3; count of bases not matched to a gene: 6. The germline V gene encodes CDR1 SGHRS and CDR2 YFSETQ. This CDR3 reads CASSRGGGETDTQYF. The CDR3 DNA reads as TGCGCCAGCAGCCGGGGCGGGGGGGAGACAGATACGCAGTATTTT.

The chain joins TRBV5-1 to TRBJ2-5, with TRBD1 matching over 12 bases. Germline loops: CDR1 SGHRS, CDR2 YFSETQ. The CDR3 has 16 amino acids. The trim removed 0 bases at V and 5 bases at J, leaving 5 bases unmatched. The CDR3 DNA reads TGCGCCAGCAGCTTGGCCGGGACAGGGGGCGAGGAGACCCAGTACTTC. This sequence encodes CASSLAGTGGEETQYF.

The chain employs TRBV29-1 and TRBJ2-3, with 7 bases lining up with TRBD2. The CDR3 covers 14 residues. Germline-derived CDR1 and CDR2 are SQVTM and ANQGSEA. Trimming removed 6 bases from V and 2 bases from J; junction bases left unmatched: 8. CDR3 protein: CSVDGRGYTDTQYF. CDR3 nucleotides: TGCAGCGTCGACGGGCGGGGGTACACAGATACGCAGTATTTT.

Written as DNA, the CDR3 is TGTGCCAGCAGTGAGGGCAGGGGTCAAGAGACCCAGTACTTC. Its translation: CASSEGRGQETQYF. The V and J genes are TRBV25-1 and TRBJ2-5; tentatively, D is TRBD1 (6 bases). Germline CDR1 and CDR2: MGHDK and SYGVNS. The CDR3 totals 14 residues. The V gene lost 3 bases and the J gene lost 2 bases, with 10 bases spanning the gap. Supplemented by reference TRBV25-1 and TRBJ2-5, the full variable domain reads EADIYQTPRYLVIGTGKKITLECSQTMGHDKMYWYQQDPGMELHLIHYSYGVNSTEKGDLSSESTVSRIRTEHFPLTLESARPSHTSQYLCASSEGRGQETQYFGPGTRLLVL.